Listed below are T cell receptor beta chains from one sample, sequenced in a study of cytomegalovirus exposure and HLA in healthy donors. Generated by immunoSEQ multiplex PCR, the TCRdb table keeps only in-frame clones and is missing some. Of about 130,000 clones in the sample, 80% are singletons; the top ten hold 1%. Material: PBMCs. Receptors originate from a middle-aged man in good health and CMV-seronegative. Both conserved end residues are part of each CDR3. D genes are given only for firm matches. Rows give clone size only sometimes, using once, few, many, or a class for an expanded clone.

D	V	J	size	CDR3	DNA
TRBD2	TRBV28	TRBJ2-2	-	CASIGGGSSGELFF	TGTGCCAGCATCGGCGGGGGATCGAGCGGGGAGCTGTTTTTT
TRBD2	TRBV18	TRBJ2-3	-	CASSPKGLAGVAPSTDTQYF	TGTGCCAGCTCTCCGAAAGGACTAGCGGGAGTGGCCCCTAGCACAGATACGCAGTATTTT
-	TRBV20-1	TRBJ1-1	-	CSAKGGGEAFF	TGCAGTGCTAAGGGGGGGGGCGAAGCTTTCTTT
TRBD1	TRBV10-1	TRBJ1-5	-	CARKGQGPNQPQHF	TGCGCCAGAAAAGGACAGGGTCCCAATCAGCCCCAGCATTTT
-	TRBV29-1	TRBJ2-2	-	CSVETWDTDTGELFF	TGCAGCGTTGAAACTTGGGACACAGACACCGGGGAGCTGTTTTTT
TRBD1	TRBV7-8	TRBJ1-5	few	CASSLDRGQQPQHF	TGTGCCAGCAGCTTGGACAGGGGGCAACAGCCCCAGCATTTT
TRBD1	TRBV5-4	TRBJ2-6	-	CASIKAGTGYSGANVLTF	TGTGCCAGCATTAAAGCCGGGACAGGATACTCTGGGGCCAACGTCCTGACTTTC
TRBD2	TRBV28	TRBJ2-2	once	CASSLVAGHTGELFF	TGTGCCAGCAGTTTGGTAGCGGGGCACACCGGGGAGCTGTTTTTT
-	TRBV7-2	TRBJ1-1	-	CASSLVGAPNTEAFF	TGTGCCAGCAGCTTAGTAGGGGCTCCGAACACTGAAGCTTTCTTT
-	TRBV5-4	TRBJ2-1	-	CASSLGGVMSVGQFF	TGTGCCAGCAGCTTGGGGGGGGTAATGAGCGTGGGGCAGTTCTTC
-	TRBV30	TRBJ1-6	-	CAWSVGVTVRSPLHF	TGTGCCTGGAGTGTAGGGGTGACAGTACGGTCACCCCTCCACTTT
-	TRBV27	TRBJ2-3	-	CASTGTGTDTQYF	TGTGCCAGCACGGGAACAGGGACAGATACGCAGTATTTT
TRBD2	TRBV9	TRBJ2-1	-	CASSVGTSGWKYEQFF	TGTGCCAGCAGCGTAGGGACTAGCGGGTGGAAGTATGAGCAGTTCTTC
-	TRBV7-2	TRBJ1-5	-	CASSSDTDGQPQHF	TGTGCCAGCAGCTCAGACACGGATGGCCAGCCCCAGCATTTT
-	TRBV6-1	TRBJ1-4	-	CASSERQATNEKLFF	TGTGCCAGCAGTGAACGACAGGCAACTAATGAAAAACTGTTTTTT
TRBD1	TRBV30	TRBJ1-5	-	CAWSTGDFQPQHF	TGTGCCTGGAGTACAGGGGATTTTCAGCCCCAGCATTTT
TRBD2	TRBV9	TRBJ2-5	-	CASSVATSGLGTQYF	TGTGCCAGCAGCGTAGCCACTTCGGGACTAGGGACCCAGTACTTC
-	TRBV11-2	TRBJ1-2	-	CASSPRTAYGYTF	TGTGCCAGCAGCCCAAGGACAGCCTATGGCTACACCTTC
TRBD1	TRBV18	TRBJ2-5	-	CASSPRPQGARETQYF	TGTGCCAGCTCACCGCGGCCCCAGGGGGCGAGGGAGACCCAGTACTTC
TRBD1	TRBV29-1	TRBJ1-5	-	CSVSLRGAGSNRHQHF	TGCAGCGTTTCTCTCAGGGGGGCCGGAAGCAATCGGCACCAGCATTTT
-	TRBV30	TRBJ2-5	-	CAWSMSSETQYF	TGTGCCTGGAGTATGTCTAGCGAGACCCAGTACTTC
TRBD1	TRBV28	TRBJ1-2	-	CASGTGGTRGPRPYGYTF	TGTGCCTCCGGGACAGGGGGCACCCGGGGGCCGAGACCCTATGGCTACACCTTC
TRBD1	TRBV6-1	TRBJ1-1	-	CASSEDRPEAFF	TGTGCCAGCAGTGAGGACAGGCCTGAAGCTTTCTTT
TRBD2	TRBV6-4	TRBJ2-1	-	CASSQFGPGREQNNEQFF	TGTGCCAGCAGTCAATTCGGACCGGGGAGGGAGCAAAACAATGAGCAGTTCTTC
TRBD2	TRBV6-5	TRBJ2-1	-	CASSSLLAGGRYEQFF	TGTGCCAGCAGTTCCCTGCTAGCGGGGGGGCGCTATGAGCAGTTCTTC
-	TRBV5-1	TRBJ2-1	-	CASSKDRGADEQFF	TGCGCCAGCAGCAAGGACCGGGGGGCGGATGAGCAGTTCTTC
-	TRBV6-6	TRBJ1-2	once	CASRVFEDGYTF	TGTGCCAGCAGGGTCTTTGAGGATGGCTACACCTTC
-	TRBV2	TRBJ2-3	-	CASSVLASGIDTQYF	TGTGCCAGCAGTGTCCTAGCTTCGGGAATCGATACGCAGTATTTT
TRBD2	TRBV28	TRBJ2-3	-	CASSLYPRTSGRAPDTQYF	TGTGCCAGCAGTTTATACCCCCGAACTAGCGGGAGGGCCCCAGATACGCAGTATTTT
-	TRBV10-3	TRBJ1-1	few	CAISEFESAAEAFF	TGTGCCATCAGTGAGTTTGAATCGGCAGCGGAAGCTTTCTTT
TRBD1	TRBV25-1	TRBJ1-4	-	CASSPAGTGRLKLFF	TGTGCCAGCAGTCCGGCGGGGACAGGGAGGCTAAAACTGTTTTTT
-	TRBV6-1	TRBJ1-6	-	CASRAGRGSPLHF	TGTGCCAGCCGGGCGGGAAGGGGTTCACCCCTCCACTTT
-	TRBV7-8	TRBJ2-1	-	CASSSRTGGPATWQFF	TGTGCCAGCAGCTCCCGGACTGGGGGCCCTGCGACCTGGCAGTTCTTC
-	TRBV30	TRBJ1-4	-	CAWSGPTATNEKLFF	TGTGCCTGGAGTGGACCGACTGCAACTAATGAAAAACTGTTTTTT
TRBD1	TRBV7-9	TRBJ2-5	-	CASSFRTGGETQYF	TGTGCCAGCAGCTTCCGGACAGGGGGAGAGACCCAGTACTTC
TRBD1	TRBV7-9	TRBJ2-5	-	CASSPGTGGVKTQYF	TGTGCCAGCAGCCCCGGGACAGGGGGGGTAAAGACCCAGTACTTC
-	TRBV10-3	TRBJ2-7	-	CAIRRTGSSYEQYF	TGTGCCATCAGACGGACGGGAAGCTCCTACGAGCAGTACTTC
TRBD1	TRBV19	TRBJ1-3	-	CASPPTGLRDTIYF	TGTGCCAGCCCCCCGACAGGGTTGAGGGACACCATATATTTT
TRBD1	TRBV19	TRBJ2-5	-	CASSGGGQGETQYF	TGTGCCAGTAGTGGGGGAGGACAGGGGGAGACCCAGTACTTC
TRBD2	TRBV27	TRBJ2-5	-	CASSGLAGGEETQYF	TGTGCCAGCAGTGGACTAGCGGGAGGGGAGGAGACCCAGTACTTC
TRBD2	TRBV2	TRBJ2-2	-	CASQRLAGTGELFF	TGTGCCAGCCAAAGGCTAGCGGGAACCGGGGAGCTGTTTTTT
-	TRBV6-5	TRBJ2-2	-	CASSSPGQTNTGELFF	TGTGCCAGCAGTTCACCGGGACAAACGAACACCGGGGAGCTGTTTTTT
-	TRBV15	TRBJ1-4	-	CATSGLTTPVNEKLFF	TGTGCCACCAGCGGACTAACGACACCTGTAAATGAAAAACTGTTTTTT
-	TRBV18	TRBJ1-4	once	CASSPDRNEKLFF	TGTGCCAGCTCACCCGACAGGAATGAAAAACTGTTTTTT
-	TRBV4-2	TRBJ1-1	-	CASSQGSDRTEAFF	TGTGCCAGCAGCCAAGGGTCCGACAGAACCGAAGCTTTCTTT
-	TRBV6-5	TRBJ1-5	-	CASSVGTPNQPQHF	TGTGCCAGCAGTGTCGGGACTCCTAATCAGCCCCAGCATTTT
-	TRBV28	TRBJ1-6	-	CASSPSGLDNSPLHF	TGTGCCAGCAGTCCCTCAGGGTTAGATAATTCACCCCTCCACTTT
-	TRBV19	TRBJ2-1	-	CASSRDTGTYNEQFF	TGTGCCAGTAGCCGGGACACGGGAACCTACAATGAGCAGTTCTTC
-	TRBV30	TRBJ1-2	-	CASLPPGRLYGYTF	TGTGCCTCTCTACCCCCGGGCCGACTATATGGCTACACCTTC
TRBD2	TRBV28	TRBJ2-7	-	CASISGSLQYF	TGTGCCAGCATTAGCGGGAGTTTGCAGTACTTC
-	TRBV18	TRBJ2-7	few	CASSPLDRGGYEQYF	TGTGCCAGCTCACCGCTTGACAGGGGAGGGTACGAGCAGTACTTC
TRBD1	TRBV7-9	TRBJ1-1	-	CASSPGQGPGGSEAFF	TGTGCCAGCAGCCCCGGACAGGGGCCTGGGGGTTCTGAAGCTTTCTTT
TRBD1	TRBV19	TRBJ2-4	-	CASSIGQGASGKNIQYF	TGTGCCAGTAGTATAGGGCAGGGGGCGTCGGGCAAAAACATTCAGTACTTC
-	TRBV4-2	TRBJ1-4	-	CASSQGKDSPREKLFF	TGTGCCAGCAGCCAAGGGAAGGACAGCCCAAGGGAAAAACTGTTTTTT